This T cell receptor (beta chain) comes out of a study of human versus mouse CDR3 diversity and MHC coevolution. Overall study findings and caveats: iCHAO1 estimated the human TCR beta repertoire at roughly 1.6 million clonotypes.

Naive CD4 T cells were sorted as CD45RO-negative, CD62L-positive. CDR1 and CDR2 from the germline V gene are SGHNT and YENEEA. V lost 4 bases and J lost 4, with 7 bases in between. This CDR3 has 13 residues. For this clone: The antigen is undetermined.

The data were produced by immunoSEQ multiplex PCR, yet TCRdb's version contains in-frame clones alone and is incomplete. The sample carries tens of thousands of clones, around 93% recorded once. The chain combines TRBV11-3 with TRBJ2-2; D may be TRBD2 (5 bases). The sequence was obtained from a person between 30 and 69 years old in good health. Sequences were obtained from naive CD4+ T cells from blood. Subset noted: CD45RO-negative CD62L-positive naive CD4 T cells. CDR3 coding DNA: TGTGCCAGCAGCTCGGGGTTCACCGGGGAGCTGTTTTTT. Translated, it gives CASSSGFTGELFF.